What follows are 24 T cell receptor beta chains derived from one specimen sequenced in a study of CD8+ T cells in alopecia areata. Stated treatment: oral pan-JAK inhibitor, 5-10 mg twice daily. It was cDNA, reverse transcribed from extracted RNA, that served as the sequencing template. The table came from immunoSEQ multiplex PCR; TCRdb's copy has only in-frame clones and leaves some out. The table records about 210,000 clones, 50% to 75% of them present only once. Sequencing was performed on CD4+ T cells sorted from blood, taken at week 4, from a patient treated with tofacitinib. These receptors came from a human donor with alopecia areata.

This clone showed up just a few times. The CDR3 coding sequence is TGTGCCAGCAGCAGTGGGACAGGCGTAGAGACCCAGTACTTC. Protein: CASSSGTGVETQYF. This chain links TRBV11-2 with TRBJ2-5, with 8 bases fitting TRBD1. The CDR3 is 14 amino acids. Germline V lookup: CDR1 SGHAT, CDR2 FQNNGV. With V trimmed by 5 bases and J by 4 bases, 6 bases remained unmatched.

The chain employs TRBV5-1 and TRBJ2-5; D is perhaps TRBD1 or TRBD2 (7 bases each). Deletions cut 4 bases from V and 0 bases from J, with 25 bases between. The CDR3 runs to 19 residues. Germline CDR1 SGHRS, CDR2 YFSETQ. The CDR3 DNA sequence: TGCGCCAGCAGCCGCTCCTCCAGAGGGGGCGGGGGATACCAAGAGACCCAGTACTTC. As protein: CASSRSSRGGGGYQETQYF.

The chain's CDR3 is CASSLGTGNNSPLHF. The CDR3 nucleotides read TGTGCCAGCAGCTTAGGGACAGGGAATAATTCACCCCTCCACTTT. The chain employs TRBV7-8 and TRBJ1-6; 8 bases fit TRBD1. The CDR3 extends over 15 amino acids. V was pared by 1 base and J by 5 bases, with 1 base of the junction left unmatched. Germline V CDR1 and CDR2: SGHVS, FQNEAQ. Filled out from reference TRBV7-8 and TRBJ1-6, the complete variable domain reads GAGVSQSPRYKVAKRGQDVALRCDPISGHVSLFWYQQALGQGPEFLTYFQNEAQLDKSGLPSDRFFAERPEGSVSTLKIQRTQQEDSAVYLCASSLGTGNNSPLHFGNGTRLTVT.

This rearrangement joins TRBV14 to TRBJ2-2; no clear D gene. V lost 2 bases and J 8 bases, leaving 12 bases between the germline ends. The CDR3 consists of 14 residues. Germline loops: CDR1 SGHDN, CDR2 FVKESK. The CDR3 region has the DNA TGTGCCAGCAGCCAATTTTTTACGCCAGGGGAGCTGTTTTTT. Its translation is CASSQFFTPGELFF.

The chain joins TRBV9 to TRBJ1-3; D is possibly TRBD1 (5 bases). In germline, CDR1 is SGDLS, CDR2 YYNGEE. V was pared by 7 bases and J by 2 bases, with 7 bases between. The CDR3 covers 12 residues. This CDR3 reads CASRGTGNTIYF. The CDR3 region has the DNA TGTGCCAGCCGGGGGACTGGAAACACCATATATTTT.

On this clone itself: Compared with germline, one end of the junction differs, possibly owing to a read error. Other nucleotide sequences from this sample produce the same CDR3. This chain joins TRBV7-9 and TRBJ2-2, with D maybe TRBD2 (5 bases). The V gene's germline CDR1 is SEHNR and CDR2 FQNEAQ (reference sequence). The CDR3 has 13 amino acids. This CDR3 reads CASSLAVTGELFF. CDR3 DNA: TGTGCCAGCAGCCTAGCCGTCACCGGGGAGCTGTTTTTT.

This clone was found many times. The chain combines TRBV4-3 with TRBJ2-1; 8 bases are a match to TRBD1. The CDR3 is 15 amino acids. Germline-derived CDR1 and CDR2 are LGHNA and YSLEER. Trimming took 0 bases from V and 6 from J; bases not matched to a gene: 4. The chain's CDR3 is CASSQDRTGFNEQFF. CDR3 nucleotide sequence: TGCGCCAGCAGCCAAGATAGGACAGGGTTCAATGAGCAGTTCTTC.

The chain combines TRBV5-6 with TRBJ2-1, with unresolved D. V was cut by 4 bases and J by 6 bases, with 14 bases left in between. CDR3 size: 14 residues. Germline loops: CDR1 SGHDT, CDR2 YYEEEE. This chain's CDR3 is CASSPIHGRNEQFF. The CDR3 DNA reads as TGTGCCAGCAGCCCGATCCATGGTCGCAATGAGCAGTTCTTC.

The chain uses TRBV20-1 and TRBJ1-2; D may be TRBD1 (5 bases). Germline values: CDR1 DFQATT, CDR2 SNEGSKA (reference sequence). The CDR3 spans 11 residues. The V end lost 3 bases, the J end lost 8 bases, and 10 bases lay between the germline ends. CDR3 DNA: TGCAGTGCTAGTTCGGGGCGGGGCTACACCTTC. This codes for CSASSGRGYTF.

This clone showed up many times. V gene TRBV2 combines with J gene TRBJ2-5; 13 nucleotides line up with TRBD2. The germline V gene encodes CDR1 SNHLY and CDR2 FYNNEI. J was trimmed by 2 bases and V by 6 bases; bases with no gene match: 6. The CDR3 is 16 amino acids. Here the CDR3 reads CASRRTSGGLQETQYF. The CDR3 nucleotides are TGTGCCAGCAGGCGGACTAGCGGGGGCCTGCAAGAGACCCAGTACTTC.

The chain carries TRBV7-2 and TRBJ1-5; no firm D call. The V end was cut by 3 bases, the J end by 3 bases, with 6 bases between. The V gene's germline CDR1 is SGHTA and CDR2 FQGNSA. This CDR3 region has 13 residues. CDR3 bases: TGTGCCAGCAGCTTTGCAGCCAATCAGCCCCAGCATTTT. Protein product: CASSFAANQPQHF.

Worth noting for this clone: The sample holds other DNA sequences that translate to the same CDR3. This chain connects TRBV30 to TRBJ1-5; D may be TRBD1 (6 bases). The CDR3 contains 14 residues. The V gene lost 1 base and the J gene lost 1 base, with 8 bases spanning the gap. Germline V lookup: CDR1 GTSNPN, CDR2 SVGIG (reference sequence). The CDR3 loop reads CAWSGTESNQPQHF. In DNA, the CDR3 is TGTGCCTGGAGTGGGACAGAGAGCAATCAGCCCCAGCATTTT.

This rearrangement joins TRBV18 to TRBJ1-2; D remains ambiguous. This CDR3 spans 14 amino acids. Looked up from germline, CDR1 is KGHSH and CDR2 is LQKENI. V was pared by 2 bases and J by 7 bases, with 14 bases between. The CDR3 nucleotides are TGTGCCAGCTCACCAGAAGGACGGGAGTTTGGCTACACCTTC. Amino acids: CASSPEGREFGYTF.

V is TRBV7-2 and J is TRBJ1-5; the match to TRBD1 covers 9 bases. With V trimmed by 5 bases and J by 7 bases, 6 bases remained unmatched. Germline V gene lookup returns CDR1 SGHTA and CDR2 FQGNSA. This CDR3 spans 14 amino acids. The CDR3 nucleotides are TGTGCCAGCAGCATGGGACAGGGTGGACAGCCCCAGCATTTT. Translation: CASSMGQGGQPQHF.

This clone was counted between two and nine times. This chain links TRBV7-6 with TRBJ2-5; 10 nucleotides align to TRBD2. The CDR3 totals 17 residues. After removal of 3 bases from V and 5 bases from J, the junction contained 12 bases not matched to a gene. The germline V gene encodes CDR1 SGHVS and CDR2 FNYEAQ. The chain's CDR3 is CASSFILAGAPGETQYF. DNA for the CDR3: TGTGCCAGCAGCTTTATTCTAGCGGGGGCCCCCGGCGAGACCCAGTACTTC.

This clone was seen more than once but under ten times. The V gene is TRBV6-5, the J gene TRBJ1-1, with TRBD1 as a possible D gene (6 bases). The germline V gene has CDR1 MNHEY and CDR2 SVGAGI. Trimming stripped 6 bases from V and 0 bases from J, with 11 bases between. The CDR3 contains 14 residues. Here the CDR3 reads CASSRTALNTEAFF. In nucleotides, the CDR3 is TGTGCCAGCAGCCGGACAGCCCTGAACACTGAAGCTTTCTTT.

This rearrangement joins TRBV19 to TRBJ2-7; D uncertain. V lost 3 bases and J lost 0, with 12 bases in between. CDR3 length: 15 residues. The V gene's germline CDR1 is LNHDA and CDR2 SQIVND (reference sequence). The CDR3 here is CASSIATSSSYEQYF. The CDR3 coding sequence is TGTGCCAGTAGTATCGCGACTTCGAGCTCCTACGAGCAGTACTTC.

The rearrangement uses TRBV29-1 and TRBJ1-3; D is possibly TRBD1 (6 bases). The germline CDR1 and CDR2 sequences are SQVTM and ANQGSEA. The V and J ends lost 4 bases and 4 bases respectively, with 11 bases between them. This CDR3 comprises 13 residues. The CDR3, as DNA: TGCAGCGTTGTGGGGGCGCGAGGAAACACCATATATTTT. This translates into CSVVGARGNTIYF.

V is TRBV29-1 and J is TRBJ2-7; D may correspond to TRBD1 or TRBD2 (5 bases each). The length of the CDR3 is 13 residues. Germline V gene sequence: CDR1 SQVTM, CDR2 ANQGSEA. V was trimmed by 5 bases and J by 2 bases, leaving 13 bases between them. The DNA for the CDR3 is TGCAGCGTTCATTCGGGACCGGCCTACGAGCAGTACTTC. Its translation is CSVHSGPAYEQYF.

V and J are TRBV7-8 and TRBJ2-5; TRBD1 matches 8 bases. The CDR3 runs to 17 residues. V gave up 7 bases and J gave up 0 bases; unmatched junction bases: 13. Germline loops: CDR1 SGHVS, CDR2 FQNEAQ. The chain's CDR3 is CASKSSGGGRNQETQYF. In DNA form, the CDR3 reads TGTGCCAGCAAATCTTCAGGGGGCGGTAGGAACCAAGAGACCCAGTACTTC.

This chain uses TRBV14 with TRBJ1-2; possibly TRBD1 for D (6 bases). Trimming removed 0 bases from V and 6 bases from J, with 14 bases in between. CDR1 is SGHDN, CDR2 FVKESK, per germline. CDR3 length: 15 amino acids. DNA for the CDR3: TGTGCCAGCAGCCAAGACTGGGCGGGGGCGGATGGCTACACCTTC. Its protein is CASSQDWAGADGYTF.

This rearrangement joins TRBV6-6 to TRBJ2-5; D call uncertain. CDR1 is MNHNY, CDR2 SVGAGI, per germline (reference sequence). V gave up 4 bases and J gave up 5 bases, with 8 bases separating them. This CDR3 is built from 12 residues. CDR3 residues: CASSLPGETQYF. CDR3 DNA: TGTGCCAGCAGTTTGCCTGGGGAGACCCAGTACTTC.

The genes are TRBV6-5 and TRBJ1-2; 7 nucleotides line up with TRBD1. J was trimmed by 4 bases and V by 6 bases; bases with no gene match: 8. Germline V lookup: CDR1 MNHEY, CDR2 SVGAGI. The CDR3 length is 14 residues. The CDR3 here is CASRATGSSYGYTF. The CDR3 DNA reads TGTGCCAGCAGAGCGACAGGGTCCAGCTATGGCTACACCTTC.

This clone was counted between two and nine times. DNA of the CDR3: TGCAGCGTTGAGTTAGGGACCAGTCGCGCAGATACGCAGTATTTT. Residues: CSVELGTSRADTQYF. The V call is TRBV29-1, the J call TRBJ2-3; D may correspond to TRBD1 or TRBD2 (5 bases each). From germline, CDR1 is SQVTM and CDR2 ANQGSEA. The CDR3 runs to 15 residues. The ends were cut back, 3 bases at V and 4 bases at J, with 17 bases in the middle.